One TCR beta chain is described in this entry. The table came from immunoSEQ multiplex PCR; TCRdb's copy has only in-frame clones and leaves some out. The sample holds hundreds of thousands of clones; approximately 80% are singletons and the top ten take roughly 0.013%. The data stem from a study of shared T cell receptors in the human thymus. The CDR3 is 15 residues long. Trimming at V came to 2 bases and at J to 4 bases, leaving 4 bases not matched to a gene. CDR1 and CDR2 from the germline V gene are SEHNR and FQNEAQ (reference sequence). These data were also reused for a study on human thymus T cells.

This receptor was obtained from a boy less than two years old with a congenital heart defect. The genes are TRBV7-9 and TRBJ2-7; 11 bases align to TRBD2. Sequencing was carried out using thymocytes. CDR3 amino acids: CASSLTSGRRYEQYF. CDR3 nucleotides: TGTGCCAGCAGCTTAACTAGCGGGAGAAGGTACGAGCAGTACTTC. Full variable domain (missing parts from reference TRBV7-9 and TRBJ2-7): DTGVSQNPRHKITKRGQNVTFRCDPISEHNRLYWYRQTLGQGPEFLTYFQNEAQLEKSRLLSDRFSAERPKGSFSTLEIQRTEQGDSAMYLCASSLTSGRRYEQYFGPGTRLTVT.